The clone carrying this T cell receptor beta chain was seen more than once but under ten times. The data stem from a study of T cell clones after liver transplantation. Background on the study: A pre-transplant mixed lymphocyte reaction with TCRbeta sequencing defined graft-donor-reactive clones followed in post-transplant blood. Tolerant meant at least one year fully off immunosuppression without liver enzymes above twice normal.

The assay was immunoSEQ multiplex PCR, and TCRdb's table has in-frame clones only and misses some. The table lists about 99,000 clones, around four fifths of them singletons, with about 3% in the top ten. CD3+CD4+ and CD3+CD8+ cells were FACS-sorted from thawed unstimulated PBMCs. Germline loops: CDR1 SGHAT, CDR2 FQNNGV. The V and J ends lost 3 bases and 10 bases respectively, with 13 bases between them. CDR3 length: 14 residues. Sequences were derived from CD4+ T cells from blood, sampled around 44 months after liver transplant. The receptor was derived from a human patient who received a liver transplant. Some T cells may originate from the graft donor. The chain is built from TRBV11-2 and TRBJ1-6; D is possibly TRBD1 (6 bases). CDR3 protein: CASSFGGQGSPLHF. The DNA for the CDR3 is TGTGCCAGCAGCTTTGGGGGTCAGGGGTCACCCCTCCACTTT.